This T cell receptor beta chain was captured in a study of blood T cell repertoires in COVID-19. The CDR3 has 16 amino acids. V was shortened by 4 bases and J by 3 bases, with 17 bases between the two germline ends. Germline V gene data show CDR1 as LGHDT and CDR2 as YNNKEL (reference sequence). The repertoire was sequenced with immunoSEQ multiplex PCR; TCRdb's copy has only in-frame clones and lacks some. Of more than 95,000 clones in the sample, 70% to 90% were seen once. The chain joins TRBV3-1 (or the pseudogene TRBV3-2) to TRBJ2-3; weak D call: TRBD1 (7 bases). The clonotype originates from a woman in her sixties with acute or convalescent COVID-19. Sequenced material: peripheral blood. The CDR3 sequence: CASSPPGLRGTDTQYF. DNA for the CDR3: TGTGCCAGCAGCCCCCCGGGACTCAGGGGGACAGATACGCAGTATTTT.